A single sample is the source of the 24 T cell receptor beta chains below, sequenced in a study of PD-L1 blockade in urothelial cancer. The data were produced by immunoSEQ multiplex PCR, yet TCRdb's version contains in-frame clones alone and is incomplete. The table lists 45,000 to 60,000 clones, 82% of them singletons. Time point given: pretreatment peripheral blood. The specimen was PBMCs, collected around atezolizumab (anti-PD-L1) treatment. These receptors originate from a man aged 50 to 59 with urothelial cancer.

The chain is built from TRBV6-4 and TRBJ2-3; 12 nucleotides match TRBD2. J was trimmed by 6 bases and V by 4 bases; bases with no gene match: 5. Germline CDR1 reads MRHNA; CDR2 reads SNTAGT. The CDR3 has 15 amino acids. The CDR3, as DNA: TGTGCCAGCAGTGCTCTAGCGGGGGGGCCCGATACGCAGTATTTT. This encodes CASSALAGGPDTQYF.

The chain employs TRBV7-2 and TRBJ2-5, with a weak D call TRBD2 (7 bases). This CDR3 has 16 amino acids. The germline V and J ends were trimmed by 2 bases and 5 bases, with 18 bases remaining between them. Germline lookup yields CDR1 SGHTA and CDR2 FQGNSA. DNA of the CDR3: TGTGCCAGCAGCTTATTGAGGGGGGGGAGTACGGAGACCCAGTACTTC. Translation: CASSLLRGGSTETQYF.

Here the CDR3 reads CASSELVSSGNTIYF. Here the CDR3 DNA reads TGTGCCAGCAGTGAACTGGTTAGCTCTGGAAACACCATATATTTT. The chain employs TRBV2 and TRBJ1-3, with D unresolved. V lost 2 bases, J lost 0 bases, and 8 bases lay in between. Germline V gene data show CDR1 as SNHLY and CDR2 as FYNNEI. CDR3 length: 15 residues.

This chain connects TRBV2 to TRBJ1-5, with D possibly matching TRBD1 (5 bases). Trimming shortened V by 5 bases and J by 2 bases, and 13 bases separated the two germline ends. Germline V gives CDR1 SNHLY, CDR2 FYNNEI. The CDR3 spans 15 residues. CDR3 in amino acids: CASSIDSRGNQPQHF. Here the CDR3 DNA reads TGTGCCAGCAGTATAGACAGTCGGGGCAATCAGCCCCAGCATTTT.

This clone has a single count. This chain uses TRBV6-6 with TRBJ2-2; unclear D gene. The ends were cut back, 6 bases at V and 8 bases at J, with 10 bases in the middle. Looked up from germline, CDR1 is MNHNY and CDR2 is SVGAGI (reference sequence). CDR3 length equals 12 residues. The CDR3 nucleotides are TGTGCCAGCAGCCCCCTCGCGGGGGAGCTGTTTTTT. This gives the protein CASSPLAGELFF.

The V gene is TRBV19, the J gene TRBJ2-1; D is possibly TRBD1 (6 bases). There are 15 residues in the CDR3. The germline V and J ends were trimmed by 3 bases and 1 base, with 10 bases remaining between them. Per germline, CDR1 LNHDA and CDR2 SQIVND (reference sequence). This CDR3 reads CASSMTGRSYNEQFF. The CDR3 DNA reads TGTGCCAGTAGTATGACAGGCCGATCCTACAATGAGCAGTTCTTC.

The J gene is TRBJ2-2, the V gene TRBV6-5, with D perhaps TRBD1 (5 bases). Germline CDR1 reads MNHEY; CDR2 reads SVGAGI. The CDR3 has 14 residues. Trimming pared 5 bases from V and 2 bases from J, leaving 9 bases between. The CDR3 is CASSVQGNTGELFF. DNA for the CDR3: TGTGCCAGCAGTGTTCAGGGAAACACCGGGGAGCTGTTTTTT.

This clone was seen only a few times. V is TRBV29-1 and J is TRBJ2-5; 9 nucleotides line up with TRBD2. CDR1 is SQVTM, CDR2 ANQGSEA, per germline. The V gene end was trimmed by 7 bases and the J gene end by 4 bases; junction bases not matched to a gene: 4. The CDR3 has 12 amino acids. The chain's CDR3 is CSGDSGGETQYF. The CDR3 bases are TGCAGCGGAGATAGCGGGGGAGAGACCCAGTACTTC.

Only a few counts were recorded for this clone. The chain has TRBV30 and TRBJ2-7; 8 bases fit TRBD1. V shed 0 bases, J shed 0 bases, and the junction held 7 bases outside the gene matches. This CDR3 spans 16 amino acids. Per germline, CDR1 GTSNPN and CDR2 SVGIG (reference sequence). The CDR3 nucleotides are TGTGCCTGGAGTGTATTCGGGACAGGAACCTCCTACGAGCAGTACTTC. This codes for CAWSVFGTGTSYEQYF.

CDR3 nucleotides: TGTGCCAGCAGCAAGCAGGGGCCCGGAAACACCATATATTTT. As protein: CASSKQGPGNTIYF. This rearrangement joins TRBV7-6 to TRBJ1-3; a possible D gene is TRBD1 (6 bases). The V end was cut by 5 bases, the J end by 4 bases, with 12 bases between. Germline V gives CDR1 SGHVS, CDR2 FNYEAQ. The CDR3 length is 14 residues.

The rearrangement uses TRBV11-3 and TRBJ2-6; tentatively, D is TRBD2 (6 bases). The CDR3 runs to 15 residues. Germline CDR1 and CDR2: SGHNT and YENEEA. The V end lost 3 bases, the J end lost 0 bases, and 6 bases lay between the germline ends. CDR3 nucleotide sequence: TGTGCCAGCAGCTTGGGGGGCTCTGGGGCCAACGTCCTGACTTTC. Translation: CASSLGGSGANVLTF. The variable domain in full, with the rest retrieved from reference TRBV11-3 and TRBJ2-6, is EAGVVQSPRYKIIEKKQPVAFWCNPISGHNTLYWYLQNLGQGPELLIRYENEEAVDDSQLPKDRFSAERLKGVDSTLKIQPAELGDSAVYLCASSLGGSGANVLTFGAGSRLTVL.

CDR3 DNA: TGTGCCAGTAGCACCGGACAGTCGTCTAGCACAGATACGCAGTATTTT. This codes for CASSTGQSSSTDTQYF. The V gene is TRBV19, the J gene TRBJ2-3; maybe TRBD1 (6 bases). The length of the CDR3 is 16 residues. The germline CDR1 and CDR2 sequences are LNHDA and SQIVND (reference sequence). Deletions cut 6 bases from V and 0 bases from J, with 16 bases between.

The chain recombines TRBV5-1 with TRBJ1-2; TRBD1 matches at 7 bases. V lost 4 bases and J lost 4; bases outside the gene matches: 16. This CDR3 is built from 17 residues. The germline gives CDR1 SGHRS, CDR2 YFSETQ. The CDR3 nucleotides read TGCGCCAGCAGCCCAGGGACAGTCTTGGCTGGAAGCTATGGCTACACCTTC. Translating it yields CASSPGTVLAGSYGYTF.

This chain uses TRBV5-8 with TRBJ2-5, with D perhaps matching TRBD2 (5 bases). CDR1 is SGHTS, CDR2 YDEGEE, per germline. The V end was cut by 4 bases, the J end by 4 bases, with 14 bases between. The CDR3 loop spans 14 amino acids. The CDR3: CASSEGLLGETQYF. The CDR3, as DNA: TGTGCCAGCAGCGAGGGCCTTCTCGGAGAGACCCAGTACTTC.

The gene calls are TRBV7-9 and TRBJ2-6; D not resolved. The CDR3 sequence is 16 residues long. Germline CDR1 SEHNR, CDR2 FQNEAQ (reference sequence). The germline V and J ends were trimmed by 7 bases and 0 bases, with 13 bases remaining between them. The CDR3 protein is CASTVRSSSGANVLTF. CDR3 sequence (DNA): TGTGCCAGCACCGTCAGATCAAGCTCTGGGGCCAACGTCCTGACTTTC.

V usage is TRBV27 and J usage is TRBJ2-7; 12 nucleotides align to TRBD1. This CDR3 is built from 16 residues. CDR1 is MNHEY and CDR2 is SMNVEV in the germline V gene (reference sequence). V lost 7 bases and J lost 0; bases outside the gene matches: 7. The CDR3 region has the DNA TGTGCCAGCATTGGGACAGGGGGCTTCTCCTCCTACGAGCAGTACTTC. As protein: CASIGTGGFSSYEQYF.

The rearrangement links TRBV7-9 to TRBJ1-1; perhaps TRBD1 as D (6 bases). The length of the CDR3 is 13 residues. Germline CDR1 SEHNR, CDR2 FQNEAQ (reference sequence). Trimming shortened V by 11 bases and J by 1 base, and 14 bases separated the two germline ends. Here the CDR3 reads CAVPTGQNTEAFF. The CDR3 nucleotides read TGTGCCGTTCCCACAGGGCAGAACACTGAAGCTTTCTTT.

This clone is a singleton in its sample. The chain combines TRBV5-1 with TRBJ2-7, with D unresolved. CDR3 length: 13 residues. V was clipped by 2 bases and J by 1 base, with 7 bases between them. Germline V gene lookup returns CDR1 SGHRS and CDR2 YFSETQ. CDR3: CASSFRTSYEQYF. The DNA of the CDR3 is TGCGCCAGCAGCTTTCGAACTTCCTACGAGCAGTACTTC.

The chain is built from TRBV5-4 and TRBJ2-1; TRBD2 matches at 8 bases. CDR1 is SGHNT, CDR2 YYREEE, per germline (reference sequence). This CDR3 has 13 amino acids. With 4 bases clipped from V and 6 bases from J, the junction kept 3 bases outside the gene matches. In DNA, the CDR3 is TGTGCCAGCAGCCCGGCGGGGGGCAATGAGCAGTTCTTC. This sequence encodes CASSPAGGNEQFF.

This sequence joins TRBV19 and TRBJ2-3; 10 bases map to TRBD1. Germline V lookup: CDR1 LNHDA, CDR2 SQIVND (reference sequence). The CDR3 covers 14 residues. Trimming took 5 bases from V and 1 from J; bases not matched to a gene: 0. This CDR3 is CASSGTGGTDTQYF. In DNA form, the CDR3 reads TGTGCCAGTAGTGGGACAGGGGGCACAGATACGCAGTATTTT.

The rearrangement joins TRBV19 to TRBJ1-2; 10 bases fit TRBD1. The germline V gene has CDR1 LNHDA and CDR2 SQIVND (reference sequence). This CDR3 has 14 residues. Trimming cost V 6 bases and J 3 bases; bases outside gene matches: 4. The CDR3: CASSPTGGHYGYTF. CDR3 DNA sequence: TGTGCCAGTAGCCCGACAGGGGGCCACTATGGCTACACCTTC.

This clone was observed a single time. V and J are TRBV4-2 and TRBJ2-3; 9 positions match TRBD2. Trimming removed 2 bases from V and 6 bases from J; junction bases left unmatched: 15. CDR3 size: 18 residues. Germline V CDR1 and CDR2: LGHNA, YNFKEQ. The CDR3 spells CASSQLLPAGGLRDTQYF. The CDR3 DNA follows: TGTGCCAGCAGCCAACTTCTGCCAGCGGGGGGCCTCCGGGATACGCAGTATTTT.

This clone was seen only once. The CDR3 is CASSPTNSGETQYF. The CDR3 DNA follows: TGTGCCAGCAGCCCGACGAATAGCGGAGAGACCCAGTACTTC. V and J are TRBV7-3 and TRBJ2-5; possible D gene TRBD2, 6 bases. The V end lost 5 bases, the J end lost 4 bases, and 14 bases lay between the germline ends. Germline-derived CDR1 and CDR2 are SGHTA and FQGTGA. CDR3 length equals 14 residues.

This sequence joins TRBV5-6 and TRBJ2-1; D not certain. CDR3 length: 13 residues. The V and J ends lost 4 bases and 6 bases respectively, with 11 bases between them. Germline assignment: CDR1 SGHDT and CDR2 YYEEEE. DNA of the CDR3: TGTGCCAGCAGCCCCCCGGGTTCCAATGAGCAGTTCTTC. This encodes CASSPPGSNEQFF.